This TCR beta chain comes out of a study of blood T cell repertoires in COVID-19. As processed by the authors: Amplification with reference gene primers provided the estimates of nucleated cell counts. Measured with immunoSEQ multiplex PCR; TCRdb has only the in-frame clones, and not every one. V, J and clone size are those of that table, while D and trimming were read from the DNA. This sample has about 91,000 clones, with 88% found just once. Germline V CDR1 and CDR2: LNHDA, SQIVND (reference sequence). The CDR3 runs 15 residues. V gave up 9 bases and J gave up 3 bases, with 18 bases separating them. This clone showed up just once.

The sequence came from a woman of 80 years or more with active COVID-19. The rearrangement joins TRBV19 to TRBJ2-1; TRBD2 might be the D (5 bases). Sample: peripheral blood. The CDR3 bases are TGTGCCAGCCGGATGTCGGGGAGTATCTACAATGAGCAGTTCTTC. This sequence encodes CASRMSGSIYNEQFF.